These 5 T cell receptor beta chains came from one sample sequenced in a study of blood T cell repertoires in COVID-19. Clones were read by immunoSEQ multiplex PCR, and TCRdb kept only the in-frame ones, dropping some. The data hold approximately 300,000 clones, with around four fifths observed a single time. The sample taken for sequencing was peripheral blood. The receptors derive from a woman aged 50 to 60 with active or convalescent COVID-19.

The CDR3 spells CASRTGFSGNTIYF. CDR3 in DNA: TGTGCCAGCAGAACCGGGTTCTCTGGAAACACCATATATTTT. The gene calls are TRBV28 and TRBJ1-3; no reliable D call. This CDR3 is 14 amino acids long. Between the trimmed V and J ends, which lost 6 bases and 0 bases, there was a span of 9 bases. The germline V gene encodes CDR1 MDHEN and CDR2 SYDVKM.

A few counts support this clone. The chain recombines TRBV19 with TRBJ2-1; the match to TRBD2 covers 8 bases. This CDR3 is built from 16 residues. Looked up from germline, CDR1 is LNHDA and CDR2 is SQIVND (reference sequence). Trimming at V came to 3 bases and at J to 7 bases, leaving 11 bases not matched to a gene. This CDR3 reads CASSIGISGTRNEQFF. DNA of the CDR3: TGTGCCAGTAGTATTGGTATTAGCGGGACCCGAAATGAGCAGTTCTTC.

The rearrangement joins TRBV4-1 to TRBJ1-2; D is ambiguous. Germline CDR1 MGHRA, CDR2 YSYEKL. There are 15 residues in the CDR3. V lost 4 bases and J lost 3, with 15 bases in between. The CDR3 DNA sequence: TGCGCCAGCAGCCTGCTGGACCGGACTCACTATGGCTACACCTTC. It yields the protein CASSLLDRTHYGYTF.

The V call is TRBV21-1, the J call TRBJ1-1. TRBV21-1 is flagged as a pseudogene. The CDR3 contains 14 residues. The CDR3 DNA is TGTGCCAGCAGCGCCCGAGGGAGTGGCAGGGAAGCTTTCTTT. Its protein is CASSARGSGREAFF.

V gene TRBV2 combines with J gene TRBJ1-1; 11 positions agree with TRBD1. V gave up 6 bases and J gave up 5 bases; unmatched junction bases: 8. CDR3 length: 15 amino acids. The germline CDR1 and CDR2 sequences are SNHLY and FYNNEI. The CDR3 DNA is TGTGCCAGCAGGCCCGGGACAGGGGGTATGACTGAAGCTTTCTTT. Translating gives CASRPGTGGMTEAFF.